These 7 T cell receptor beta chains share one sample of origin, sequenced in a study of T cell responses to AZD1222 COVID-19 vaccine. Using immunoSEQ multiplex PCR, the repertoire was profiled, and TCRdb retains in-frame clones only, with some absent. The data show more than 120,000 clones, more than 70% seen once. This specimen was peripheral blood, taken 28 days after the second AZD1222 dose. All receptors derive from an adult who received the AZD1222 COVID-19 vaccine.

This sequence joins TRBV7-8 and TRBJ2-3; no clear D gene. Germline V CDR1 and CDR2: SGHVS, FQNEAQ. The CDR3 has 13 residues. Between the trimmed V and J ends, which lost 1 base and 5 bases, there was a span of 7 bases. The chain's CDR3 is CASSLEIRDTQYF. The CDR3 nucleotides read TGTGCCAGCAGCTTAGAAATCAGAGATACGCAGTATTTT. The full variable domain, with the rest looked up from reference TRBV7-8 and TRBJ2-3, is GAGVSQSPRYKVAKRGQDVALRCDPISGHVSLFWYQQALGQGPEFLTYFQNEAQLDKSGLPSDRFFAERPEGSVSTLKIQRTQQEDSAVYLCASSLEIRDTQYFGPGTRLTVL.

The chain combines TRBV7-2 with TRBJ1-6; D gene unclear. V lost 5 bases to trimming and J lost 9 bases, with 11 bases between them. The CDR3 extends over 13 amino acids. CDR1 is SGHTA, CDR2 FQGNSA, per germline. CDR3 protein: CASSPRDRSPLHF. In DNA, the CDR3 is TGTGCCAGCAGCCCCCGAGACCGTTCACCCCTCCACTTT.

V is TRBV5-8 and J is TRBJ2-3; D is undetermined. Germline CDR1 and CDR2: SGHTS and YDEGEE. Trimming cost V 0 bases and J 0 bases, with 8 bases left between them. The CDR3 is 15 amino acids. The CDR3 DNA reads TGTGCCAGCAGCTTGGTAGTGCTAAGCACAGATACGCAGTATTTT. Amino acid sequence: CASSLVVLSTDTQYF.

The V gene is TRBV6-6, the J gene TRBJ1-1; D is unclear. Between the trimmed V and J ends, which lost 5 bases and 0 bases, there was a span of 10 bases. The V gene's germline CDR1 is MNHNY and CDR2 SVGAGI (reference sequence). There are 14 residues in the CDR3. The CDR3 reads CASSTTGMNTEAFF. As DNA, the CDR3 is TGTGCCAGCAGTACGACGGGTATGAACACTGAAGCTTTCTTT.

The chain couples TRBV6-5 to TRBJ2-7; the D is unclear. V lost 4 bases and J lost 3, with 1 base in between. CDR3 length: 10 amino acids. The V gene's germline CDR1 is MNHEY and CDR2 SVGAGI. In nucleotides, the CDR3 is TGTGCCAGCAGTTTCTACGAGCAGTACTTC. Translated, it gives CASSFYEQYF.

This chain links TRBV27 with TRBJ2-2; D is possibly TRBD1 (6 bases). Germline V CDR1 and CDR2: MNHEY, SMNVEV (reference sequence). Deletions cut 6 bases from V and 0 bases from J, with 14 bases between. This CDR3 is built from 16 residues. The CDR3 sequence is CASSPQGYANTGELFF. As DNA, the CDR3 is TGTGCCAGCAGCCCACAGGGCTACGCGAACACCGGGGAGCTGTTTTTT.

This chain uses TRBV7-2 with TRBJ2-4; D tentatively fits TRBD1 or TRBD2 (5 bases each). Germline CDR1 and CDR2: SGHTA and FQGNSA. V was pared by 6 bases and J by 0 bases, with 12 bases between. The CDR3 consists of 15 residues. CDR3 protein: CASRPGALAKNIQYF. The CDR3, as DNA: TGTGCCAGCAGGCCCGGGGCCCTAGCCAAAAACATTCAGTACTTC.